One TCR beta chain is described in this entry. Its antigen is not identified. This sample was included in a study of T-cell memory formation after mild COVID-19. Study summary: Largely donor-specific sequence clusters came from a couple of donors. Whole-study results and caveats: While clones contracting from day 15 to 85 were balanced between CD4 and CD8, later expanders leaned CD4+.

TCRdb independently ran MiXCR on the 5' RACE reads; one entry per CDR3 protein. The top ten clones hold around 4.8% of a sample with about 130,000 distinct CDR3 sequences, over 15% of them seen once. Germline V gives CDR1 SEHNR, CDR2 FQNEAQ (reference sequence). This CDR3 spans 17 amino acids. V was shortened by 5 bases and J by 1 base, with 20 bases between the two germline ends. Sequenced: PBMCs or a T cell subset sorted from them (not recorded which). This clonotype originated in a man between 18 and 35 years old who had mild COVID-19 (a few samples of this study predate the infection). Cell type and time point are not known. The rearrangement links TRBV7-9 to TRBJ1-1, with D tentatively TRBD1 (6 bases). Here the CDR3 DNA reads TGTGCCAGCAGCCCAAGAGGGGGGCGGGAGGAGAACACTGAAGCTTTCTTT. This translates into CASSPRGGREENTEAFF.